Shown below are 8 T cell receptor beta chains from a single sample sequenced in a study of PD-1 blockade in mismatch repair-deficient tumors. Measured with immunoSEQ multiplex PCR; TCRdb has only the in-frame clones, and not every one. The table records tens of thousands of clones, over 70% of them present only once. The sequencing here drew on peripheral blood, taken 12 weeks after starting pembrolizumab. The receptor set was obtained from an adult with mismatch repair-deficient cancer.

The chain combines TRBV4-1 with TRBJ2-7, with a possible D match to TRBD1 (6 bases). Germline assignment: CDR1 MGHRA and CDR2 YSYEKL. The CDR3 extends over 13 amino acids. Trimming left V 2 bases short and J 13 bases short, with 18 bases between. The CDR3 here is CASSQTPTGTTYF. For the CDR3, the DNA is TGCGCCAGCAGCCAAACTCCCACAGGGACAACTTACTTC.

This rearrangement joins TRBV7-9 to TRBJ2-3; tentative D call: TRBD1 (6 bases). Germline CDR1 and CDR2: SEHNR and FQNEAQ (reference sequence). The CDR3 runs to 16 residues. V lost 1 base and J 2 bases, leaving 13 bases between the germline ends. Written as DNA, the CDR3 is TGTGCCAGCAGCTTAGAGACTACAGGGCTCACAGATACGCAGTATTTT. Encoded protein: CASSLETTGLTDTQYF.

This clone was detected once. V and J are TRBV7-8 and TRBJ2-7; tentatively, D is TRBD2 (5 bases). The CDR3 is 15 amino acids. V was trimmed by 3 bases and J by 0 bases, leaving 12 bases between them. Germline V lookup: CDR1 SGHVS, CDR2 FQNEAQ. CDR3 sequence reads: CASSLEAGPSYEQYF. Here the CDR3 DNA reads TGTGCCAGCAGCTTGGAGGCAGGACCCTCCTACGAGCAGTACTTC. Full variable domain (missing parts from reference TRBV7-8 and TRBJ2-7): GAGVSQSPRYKVAKRGQDVALRCDPISGHVSLFWYQQALGQGPEFLTYFQNEAQLDKSGLPSDRFFAERPEGSVSTLKIQRTQQEDSAVYLCASSLEAGPSYEQYFGPGTRLTVT.

V is TRBV9 and J is TRBJ2-2; 8 positions match TRBD2. V shed 2 bases, J shed 4 bases, and the junction held 4 bases outside the gene matches. Germline assignment: CDR1 SGDLS and CDR2 YYNGEE. This CDR3 spans 15 amino acids. The CDR3 coding sequence is TGTGCCAGCAGCGTCGGACTAGCCGCCACCGGGGAGCTGTTTTTT. Amino acid sequence: CASSVGLAATGELFF.

V usage is TRBV7-3 and J usage is TRBJ1-1, with D perhaps matching TRBD1 (6 bases). The germline V gene encodes CDR1 SGHTA and CDR2 FQGTGA. The CDR3 covers 15 residues. V was trimmed by 2 bases and J by 1 base, leaving 11 bases between them. The CDR3 DNA reads TGTGCCAGCAGCTTAGAGGGGACACCGAACACTGAAGCTTTCTTT. Residues: CASSLEGTPNTEAFF.

The chain carries TRBV4-2 and TRBJ2-5; 11 positions match TRBD2. The V gene's germline CDR1 is LGHNA and CDR2 YNFKEQ. The V segment lost 4 bases and the J segment 3 bases; nucleotides outside the gene matches: 1. CDR3 size: 14 residues. The CDR3 is CASSPGLAEETQYF. The CDR3 DNA follows: TGTGCCAGCAGCCCGGGACTAGCGGAAGAGACCCAGTACTTC.

On this clone: One end of the junction is discordant with germline, which a read error may explain. The chain recombines TRBV7-7 with TRBJ2-1; 10 bases map to TRBD2. There are 18 residues in the CDR3. Per germline, CDR1 SSHAT and CDR2 FNYEAQ (reference sequence). CDR3 nucleotide sequence: TGTGCTAGCAGCTTGCGAACTAGCGGGACGCCCGGCGCCAATGAGCAGTTCTTC. It encodes CASSLRTSGTPGANEQFF.

V and J are TRBV4-1 and TRBJ2-7, with D maybe TRBD1 (6 bases). V was clipped by 1 base and J by 5 bases, with 12 bases between them. Germline V CDR1 and CDR2: MGHRA, YSYEKL. CDR3 size: 14 residues. This CDR3 is CASSQVSGVDEQYF. For the CDR3, the DNA is TGCGCCAGCAGCCAAGTTTCAGGGGTCGACGAGCAGTACTTC.